What follows are 15 T cell receptor beta chains derived from one specimen sequenced in a study of blood T cell repertoires in COVID-19 (dated by TCRdb to the early 2020s). Libraries were prepared through the immunoSEQ multiplex PCR assay. TCRdb took over this immuneACCESS table, retaining in-frame rearrangements with V and J assigned. Such tables are incomplete; in checked studies, under half of the missing clones stem from an unresolved V gene, and the remainder is unexplained. Within this sample are roughly 40,000 clones, with just over 90% of them counted one time only. The ten biggest clones cover under 0.4% of the sample. The sample consisted of peripheral blood. These receptors came from a man between 50 and 59 years old with COVID-19, enrolled during active disease.

The rearrangement links TRBV19 to TRBJ1-5; 7 bases match TRBD1. Trimming at V came to 6 bases and at J to 0 bases, leaving 8 bases not matched to a gene. CDR3 length equals 16 residues. Per the germline V gene, CDR1 is LNHDA and CDR2 is SQIVND (reference sequence). In nucleotides, the CDR3 is TGTGCCAGTAGGTGGGCAGGGGGAGATAGCAATCAGCCCCAGCATTTT. It translates to CASRWAGGDSNQPQHF.

The chain links TRBV29-1 to TRBJ2-5; tentative D call: TRBD2 (5 bases). The CDR3 is 12 amino acids. V was trimmed by 3 bases and J by 6 bases, leaving 11 bases between them. Germline V gives CDR1 SQVTM, CDR2 ANQGSEA. The CDR3 loop is CSVDLGGKTQYF. The CDR3, as DNA: TGCAGCGTTGACCTAGGAGGAAAGACCCAGTACTTC. Full variable domain (rest looked up from reference TRBV29-1 and TRBJ2-5): SAVISQKPSRDICQRGTSLTIQCQVDSQVTMMFWYRQQPGQSLTLIATANQGSEATYESGFVIDKFPISRPNLTFSTLTVSNMSPEDSSIYLCSVDLGGKTQYFGPGTRLLVL.

This clone was counted only a few times. This sequence joins TRBV10-3 and TRBJ2-5; a weak D match, TRBD1 (6 bases). This CDR3 comprises 14 residues. Trimming removed 10 bases at V and 4 bases at J, with 19 bases between. CDR1 ENHRY and CDR2 SYGVKD come from the germline V gene. In nucleotides, the CDR3 is TGTGCCACCGCCCCAGGGGATCTGTCAGAGACCCAGTACTTC. It translates to CATAPGDLSETQYF.

The rearrangement uses TRBV18 and TRBJ1-5; 9 bases agree with TRBD1. In germline, CDR1 is KGHSH, CDR2 LQKENI. Trimming took 2 bases from V and 7 from J; bases not matched to a gene: 3. The CDR3 loop spans 14 amino acids. CDR3 sequence (DNA): TGTGCCAGCTCACCAGAGACAGGGGGACAGCCCCAGCATTTT. Translated, it gives CASSPETGGQPQHF.

The CDR3 is CASSSKGGTGELFF. CDR3 DNA sequence: TGCGCCAGCAGCTCGAAAGGGGGCACCGGGGAGCTGTTTTTT. This rearrangement joins TRBV5-1 to TRBJ2-2; TRBD1 might be the D (6 bases). Trimming cost V 3 bases and J 4 bases, with 10 bases left between them. The germline V gene has CDR1 SGHRS and CDR2 YFSETQ. The length of the CDR3 is 14 residues.

The rearrangement uses TRBV15 and TRBJ1-1, with a possible D match to TRBD1 (6 bases). In germline, CDR1 is LNHNV, CDR2 YYDKDF (reference sequence). The V end lost 0 bases, the J end lost 11 bases, and 13 bases lay between the germline ends. The CDR3 has 13 amino acids. CDR3 nucleotides: TGTGCCACCAGCAGAGATGGGGGCGCCGGGGCTTTCTTT. As protein: CATSRDGGAGAFF.

This clone appeared a single time. The chain combines TRBV2 with TRBJ1-1; 10 positions agree with TRBD1. This CDR3 has 12 amino acids. Germline CDR1 reads SNHLY; CDR2 reads FYNNEI. The V gene end was trimmed by 9 bases and the J gene end by 6 bases; junction bases not matched to a gene: 4. Here the CDR3 DNA reads TGTGCCAGTAAAGACAGGGGGCCTGAAGCTTTCTTT. Translated, it gives CASKDRGPEAFF.

This chain joins TRBV7-2 and TRBJ2-4; 11 bases align to TRBD2. The CDR3 contains 15 residues. The V and J ends lost 3 bases and 6 bases, in that order; junction bases with no gene match: 4. Germline V gene lookup returns CDR1 SGHTA and CDR2 FQGNSA. The CDR3 sequence is CASSFSGRGLNIQYF. As DNA, the CDR3 is TGTGCCAGCAGCTTTAGCGGGAGGGGTTTAAACATTCAGTACTTC.

This sequence joins TRBV5-1 and TRBJ2-3; 8 nucleotides match TRBD2. This CDR3 contains 16 residues. Losses at the gene ends were 0 bases for V and 0 bases for J; bases not matched to a gene: 3. The germline CDR1 and CDR2 sequences are SGHRS and YFSETQ. The CDR3 sequence is CASSLAPSGSTDTQYF. CDR3 nucleotides: TGCGCCAGCAGCTTGGCCCCTAGCGGGAGCACAGATACGCAGTATTTT.

The chain uses TRBV19 and TRBJ2-7; TRBD1 matches at 12 bases. CDR3 length equals 14 residues. Germline loops: CDR1 LNHDA, CDR2 SQIVND (reference sequence). Trimming at V came to 5 bases and at J to 6 bases, leaving 5 bases not matched to a gene. CDR3 bases: TGTGCCAGTAGTGTGGGGACAGGGGGCTTCGAGCAGTACTTC. It codes for CASSVGTGGFEQYF.

The chain joins TRBV30 to TRBJ1-6; tentative D call: TRBD1 (5 bases). Trimming took off 2 bases at V and 11 bases at J, with 13 bases between the two ends. CDR3 size: 13 residues. Germline V CDR1 and CDR2: GTSNPN, SVGIG (reference sequence). CDR3 bases: TGTGCCTGGAGTCCTGGCCCGACAGCACCCCTCCACTTT. This gives the protein CAWSPGPTAPLHF.

The gene calls are TRBV5-4 and TRBJ2-1; tentatively, D is TRBD2 (5 bases). Trimming shortened V by 0 bases and J by 0 bases, and 16 bases separated the two germline ends. The V gene's germline CDR1 is SGHNT and CDR2 YYREEE (reference sequence). CDR3 length: 18 amino acids. The CDR3 here is CASSLVVGGFSSYNEQFF. In nucleotides, the CDR3 is TGTGCCAGCAGCTTGGTCGTCGGCGGGTTTAGCTCCTACAATGAGCAGTTCTTC.

V usage is TRBV19 and J usage is TRBJ1-1; D unclear. This CDR3 is 13 amino acids long. Trimming cost V 4 bases and J 6 bases, with 12 bases left between them. The germline V gene has CDR1 LNHDA and CDR2 SQIVND (reference sequence). Here the CDR3 reads CASSNMERAEAFF. Written as DNA, the CDR3 is TGTGCCAGTAGTAACATGGAGAGGGCTGAAGCTTTCTTT.

In nucleotides, the CDR3 is TGTGCCAGCAGTTCTGACAGAAATCAGCCCCAGCATTTT. Protein product: CASSSDRNQPQHF. The chain has TRBV6-5 and TRBJ1-5; perhaps TRBD1 as D (5 bases). V was shortened by 4 bases and J by 4 bases, with 8 bases between the two germline ends. This CDR3 is built from 13 residues. Germline V gene data show CDR1 as MNHEY and CDR2 as SVGAGI.

The V and J genes are TRBV11-2 and TRBJ2-7; D is unclear. CDR1 is SGHAT, CDR2 FQNNGV, per germline. The CDR3 runs 13 residues. V was shortened by 5 bases and J by 7 bases, with 15 bases between the two germline ends. The CDR3 is CASSQTGPLEQYF. The DNA for the CDR3 is TGTGCCAGCAGCCAGACTGGCCCCCTTGAGCAGTACTTC.